This T cell receptor (beta chain) was obtained from a study of blood T cell repertoires in COVID-19. TCRdb's table, derived via immunoSEQ multiplex PCR, lists solely in-frame clones and lacks some. There are about 230,000 clones in the sample; approximately 89% occur only once, and over 3.5% lies in the top ten. The CDR3 is made up of 12 amino acids. Germline loops: CDR1 SEHNR, CDR2 FQNEAQ (reference sequence). The germline V and J ends were trimmed by 1 base and 9 bases, with 10 bases remaining between them. The chain has TRBV7-9 and TRBJ2-7; D uncertain. The receptor comes from a woman in her twenties or thirties who had been exposed to COVID-19. The sequencing input was PBMCs or T cells enriched from blood (not recorded which). The CDR3 reads CASSLDRGAQYF. CDR3 sequence (DNA): TGTGCCAGCAGCTTAGACCGAGGTGCGCAGTACTTC.